The 4 T cell receptor beta chains in this list originate from one sample, sequenced in a study of T cells in localized non-small cell lung cancer. Sequencing was performed with immunoSEQ multiplex PCR; in TCRdb, only in-frame clones are kept and a portion is missing. The sample lists tens of thousands of clones; 83% were seen once. The input for sequencing was PBMCs, taken before any cancer treatment. The receptors derive from a man aged 40 to 70 with stage II lung adenocarcinoma.

This rearrangement joins TRBV20-1 to TRBJ2-5; D uncertain. The length of the CDR3 is 10 residues. Deletions cut 5 bases from V and 5 bases from J, with 6 bases between. Germline CDR1 is DFQATT and CDR2 is SNEGSKA (reference sequence). This CDR3 reads CSAGLETQYF. The CDR3 bases are TGCAGTGCTGGCCTGGAGACCCAGTACTTC.

The V call is TRBV18, the J call TRBJ2-7; possibly TRBD2 for D (5 bases). Deletions cut 2 bases from V and 5 bases from J, with 13 bases between. The germline V gene encodes CDR1 KGHSH and CDR2 LQKENI. The CDR3 consists of 14 residues. DNA for the CDR3: TGTGCCAGCTCACCATACCCCACCGGGGACGAGCAGTACTTC. Encoded protein: CASSPYPTGDEQYF.

On this clone: One end of the junction varies from germline; a read error may be responsible. The chain employs TRBV5-1 and TRBJ2-5; D perhaps matches TRBD2 (5 bases). The CDR3 runs to 14 residues. Germline CDR1 is SGHRS and CDR2 is YFSETQ. The chain's CDR3 is CASNLDLAQETQYF. CDR3 nucleotide sequence: TGCGCCAGCAACTTGGACTTAGCCCAAGAGACCCAGTACTTC.

The chain carries TRBV19 and TRBJ2-3; D uncertain. Trimming removed 1 base from V and 0 bases from J, with 8 bases in between. CDR3 length: 15 residues. CDR1 and CDR2 (germline): LNHDA, SQIVND (reference sequence). The CDR3 here is CASSIAEASTDTQYF. CDR3 bases: TGTGCCAGTAGTATAGCCGAGGCAAGCACAGATACGCAGTATTTT.